This TCR beta chain was observed in a study of OX40 agonist ivuxolimab in advanced cancers. The V gene end was trimmed by 4 bases and the J gene end by 2 bases; junction bases not matched to a gene: 4. The CDR3 has 15 amino acids. CDR1 SGHVS and CDR2 FNYEAQ come from the germline V gene. Generated by immunoSEQ multiplex PCR, the TCRdb table keeps only in-frame clones and is missing some. This sample has approximately 58,000 clones; approximately 90% occur once, and the top ten carry around 0.42%. This sample comprised CD4+ or CD8+ T cells sorted from blood, obtained in a trial of the OX40 agonist ivuxolimab. This TCR was recovered from an adult with an advanced solid tumor such as melanoma, head and neck, liver or kidney cancer. The chain recombines TRBV7-6 with TRBJ2-7; 11 positions match TRBD2. The CDR3 nucleotides read TGTGCCAGCAGCTCCGGGACTAGCGGTACCTACGAGCAGTACTTC. Encoded protein: CASSSGTSGTYEQYF.